The source of this T cell receptor (beta chain) is a study of T cell changes during pregnancy in multiple sclerosis (dated by TCRdb to about 2019). Study-level background: The study looked at changes in the T cell repertoire across pregnancy in women with multiple sclerosis.

In regard to this clone: Its binding antigen is unknown. It has no much larger one-base neighbor in the sample; base qualities were not kept.

The junction carries 23 bases between V and J, which are trimmed by 5 bases and 3 bases respectively. CDR1 and CDR2 are read off the germline V gene (reference sequence) as SEHNR and FQNEAQ. The CDR3 covers 18 residues, taking in both the cysteine and the phenylalanine. This entry keeps only the CDR3 DNA: 54 bases, framed from base 1. Libraries came from the immunoSEQ multiplex PCR assay. This immuneACCESS table, as held by TCRdb, lists in-frame sequences with V and J called but not all clones. Of the missing ones, under half trace to an unresolved V gene in checked studies; the others have no known cause. The sample contains fewer than 40,000 clones, over 80% of them found a single time. Around 9.8% of the sample rests with the top ten.

The rearranged segments are TRBV7-9 and TRBJ2-1; tentative D gene TRBD2, with 6 bases matching. This clonotype was sampled from a female donor with multiple sclerosis, enrolled in a pregnancy study. Sequenced here: CD8+ T cells from peripheral blood mononuclear cells, sampled in the first trimester of pregnancy. The CDR3 protein sequence reads: CASSQHLTSHWNYNEQFF. The DNA is as follows: TGTGCCAGCAGCCAACATCTTACTAGCCATTGGAACTACAATGAGCAGTTCTTC.